This entry describes one TCR beta chain. The data originate from a study of blood T cell repertoires in COVID-19. Study details: Acute and convalescent COVID-19 samples came from the United States, Italy and Spain. PBMCs, B-cell-depleted T cells, or T cells provided the cDNA or gDNA that made up the material.

In the original processing: It was from reference gene primer amplification that nucleated cell counts were estimated. The assay was immunoSEQ multiplex PCR, and TCRdb's table has in-frame clones only and misses some. V and J calls and clone size are those listed in that table; D and trimming were worked out from the DNA. Of around 40,000 clones in the sample, 65% to 90% were seen once. This CDR3 spans 17 amino acids. V lost 5 bases to trimming and J lost 5 bases; unmatched junction nucleotides: 10. CDR1 and CDR2 from the germline V gene are ENHRY and SYGVKD. V is TRBV10-3 and J is TRBJ2-2; 11 bases align to TRBD1. Sequencing was performed on peripheral blood. This receptor was identified in a human donor in a cohort sampled during active COVID-19. The CDR3 DNA reads TGTGCCATCAGTACGGGACAGGGGGAAAGGAGAACCGGGGAGCTGTTTTTT. Amino acid sequence: CAISTGQGERRTGELFF.